In this sample, the clone carrying this T cell receptor (beta chain) turned up a few times. Its antigen is unknown. These data originate in a study of T cells in Graves' hyperthyroidism and ophthalmopathy. Study findings and constraints: Most expanded thyroid clonotypes above 0.001 recurred in blood. By a 13 V-J model, ophthalmopathy was set apart from stable hyperthyroidism.

Germline trimming cut 5 bases from V and 4 bases from J; bases unmatched to any gene: 6. CDR3 length: 17 amino acids. Germline values: CDR1 SNHLY, CDR2 FYNNEI. TCR beta CDR3 regions were amplified from RNA transcripts. The HTBI primer set served for first-round RT-PCR of the TCR CDR3. TCRdb recomputed calls from the multiplex PCR reads with MiXCR, one row per CDR3 protein. The sample shows roughly 500,000 distinct CDR3 sequences, just over 45% of them seen only once. Uncontrolled infection, other autoimmune disease, pregnancy or lactation barred patients from enrollment. Diagnosis rested on symptoms, serum thyroxine and TRAb, thyroid ultrasound, and orbital computed tomography.

The source material was peripheral blood or thyroid tissue (not recorded which). The receptor was derived from an adult woman with Graves' disease, either hyperthyroidism or ophthalmopathy (not recorded which). The chain is built from TRBV2 and TRBJ2-6; 12 nucleotides agree with TRBD2. Here the CDR3 reads CASSPTSGRSGANVLTF. The CDR3 nucleotides are TGTGCCAGCAGTCCTACTAGCGGGAGGTCCGGGGCCAACGTCCTGACTTTC.